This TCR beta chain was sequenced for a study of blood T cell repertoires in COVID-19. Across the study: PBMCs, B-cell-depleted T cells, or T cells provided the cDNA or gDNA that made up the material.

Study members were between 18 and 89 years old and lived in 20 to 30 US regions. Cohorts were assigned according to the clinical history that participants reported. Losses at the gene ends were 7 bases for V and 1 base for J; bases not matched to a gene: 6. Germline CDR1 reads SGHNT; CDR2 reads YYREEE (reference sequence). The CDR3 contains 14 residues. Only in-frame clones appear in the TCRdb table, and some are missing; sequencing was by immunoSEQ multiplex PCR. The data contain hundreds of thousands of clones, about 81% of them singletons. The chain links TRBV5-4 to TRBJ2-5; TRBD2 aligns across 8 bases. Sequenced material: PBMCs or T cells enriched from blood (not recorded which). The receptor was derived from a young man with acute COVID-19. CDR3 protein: CASGAGGVQETQYF. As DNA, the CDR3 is TGTGCCAGCGGCGCGGGGGGCGTCCAAGAGACCCAGTACTTC.